Below are 14 T cell receptor beta chains sequenced from a single sample in a study of shared clonotypes between healthy human individuals. Clones were read by immunoSEQ multiplex PCR, and TCRdb kept only the in-frame ones, dropping some. The sample contains some 2,400,000 clones, approximately 94% of which appear only once. The sample comprised naive CD4+ T cells sorted from blood. As for subset: CD45RA+ positively selected. These receptors were obtained from a man between 18 and 35 years old in good health.

The chain uses TRBV5-1 and TRBJ1-6, with 8 positions matching TRBD1. Germline trimming cut 1 base from V and 0 bases from J; bases unmatched to any gene: 0. CDR1 and CDR2 from the germline V gene are SGHRS and YFSETQ. This CDR3 is built from 16 residues. CDR3 protein: CASSLTGGSYNSPLHF. DNA of the CDR3: TGCGCCAGCAGCTTGACAGGGGGCTCCTATAATTCACCCCTCCACTTT.

The chain links TRBV14 to TRBJ1-6, with D perhaps matching TRBD1 (5 bases). This CDR3 comprises 13 residues. CDR1 SGHDN and CDR2 FVKESK come from the germline V gene. The germline V and J ends were trimmed by 0 bases and 14 bases, with 11 bases remaining between them. CDR3: CASSQEQEGTLHF. CDR3 sequence (DNA): TGTGCCAGCAGCCAAGAACAGGAGGGAACCCTCCACTTT.

In the case of this clone: Other nucleotide sequences in the sample specify the same CDR3. The rearrangement uses TRBV6-5 and TRBJ2-7; 10 bases map to TRBD1. The CDR3 length is 15 residues. Germline CDR1 is MNHEY and CDR2 is SVGAGI. Trimming at V came to 2 bases and at J to 3 bases, leaving 4 bases not matched to a gene. In DNA, the CDR3 is TGTGCCAGCAGTTACAGGGGGACAGGGGACTACGAGCAGTACTTC. Amino acid sequence: CASSYRGTGDYEQYF.

V gene TRBV5-1 combines with J gene TRBJ2-5, with D perhaps TRBD2 (5 bases). The V gene lost 1 base and the J gene lost 0 bases, with 10 bases spanning the gap. The CDR3 consists of 15 residues. Germline values: CDR1 SGHRS, CDR2 YFSETQ. The CDR3 is CASSLWLADQETQYF. Here the CDR3 DNA reads TGCGCCAGCAGCTTGTGGCTAGCCGACCAAGAGACCCAGTACTTC.

The chain is built from TRBV27 and TRBJ1-5; 9 bases match TRBD1. The ends lost 6 bases at V and 0 bases at J; junction bases unmatched: 12. The CDR3 runs to 18 residues. CDR1 is MNHEY and CDR2 is SMNVEV in the germline V gene (reference sequence). DNA of the CDR3: TGTGCCAGCAGCCCCACTAGGGGACAGGGATATAGCAATCAGCCCCAGCATTTT. Translated, it gives CASSPTRGQGYSNQPQHF.

This rearrangement joins TRBV5-1 to TRBJ2-1, with unresolved D. V lost 5 bases and J 2 bases, leaving 5 bases between the germline ends. Germline V gene lookup returns CDR1 SGHRS and CDR2 YFSETQ. The CDR3 has 12 amino acids. CDR3 in amino acids: CASSATYNEQFF. The CDR3 nucleotides are TGCGCCAGCAGTGCCACCTACAATGAGCAGTTCTTC. Drawing the rest from reference TRBV5-1 and TRBJ2-1, the complete variable domain is KAGVTQTPRYLIKTRGQQVTLSCSPISGHRSVSWYQQTPGQGLQFLFEYFSETQRNKGNFPGRFSGRQFSNSRSEMNVSTLELGDSALYLCASSATYNEQFFGPGTRLTVL.

The rearrangement joins TRBV5-1 to TRBJ2-5; perhaps TRBD2 as D (6 bases). CDR3 size: 16 residues. Germline assignment: CDR1 SGHRS and CDR2 YFSETQ. V lost 2 bases to trimming and J lost 2 bases, with 16 bases between them. The CDR3 spells CASSFSGRTTQETQYF. CDR3 in DNA: TGCGCCAGCAGCTTCTCTGGGAGGACTACACAAGAGACCCAGTACTTC.

The gene calls are TRBV28 and TRBJ2-7; maybe TRBD1 (7 bases). The CDR3 length is 14 residues. V lost 8 bases, J lost 2 bases, and 16 bases lay in between. In germline, CDR1 is MDHEN, CDR2 SYDVKM. The CDR3: CASLKQGGPYEQYF. The CDR3, as DNA: TGTGCCAGCTTAAAGCAGGGGGGTCCCTACGAGCAGTACTTC.

This chain connects TRBV6-1 to TRBJ2-2, with 8 bases lining up with TRBD1. The CDR3 runs to 15 residues. The germline V gene has CDR1 MNHNS and CDR2 SASEGT. Germline trimming cut 0 bases from V and 6 bases from J; bases unmatched to any gene: 3. CDR3 sequence reads: CASSEAGRGPGELFF. The CDR3 nucleotides read TGTGCCAGCAGTGAAGCTGGCAGGGGGCCCGGGGAGCTGTTTTTT.

To note about this clone: Other nucleotide sequences in the sample specify the same CDR3. The rearrangement links TRBV2 to TRBJ2-5; D is uncertain. Deletions cut 7 bases from V and 5 bases from J, with 8 bases between. The CDR3 has 11 residues. The germline CDR1 and CDR2 sequences are SNHLY and FYNNEI. CDR3 bases: TGTGCCAGCACCAGTGGGGAGACCCAGTACTTC. Translated, it gives CASTSGETQYF. The variable domain in full, with the rest retrieved from reference TRBV2 and TRBJ2-5, is EPEVTQTPSHQVTQMGQEVILRCVPISNHLYFYWYRQILGQKVEFLVSFYNNEISEKSEIFDDQFSVERPDGSNFTLKIRSTKLEDSAMYFCASTSGETQYFGPGTRLLVL.

The V call is TRBV7-9, the J call TRBJ1-2; TRBD1 agrees at 8 bases. The CDR3 extends over 14 amino acids. Germline trimming cut 7 bases from V and 3 bases from J; bases unmatched to any gene: 7. Per the germline V gene, CDR1 is SEHNR and CDR2 is FQNEAQ (reference sequence). CDR3 residues: CASTKTTGDYGYTF. For the CDR3, the DNA is TGTGCCAGCACTAAAACGACAGGGGACTATGGCTACACCTTC.

This rearrangement joins TRBV6-5 to TRBJ1-2; no clear D. The CDR3 has 13 amino acids. CDR1 and CDR2 from the germline V gene are MNHEY and SVGAGI. The V and J ends lost 6 bases and 7 bases respectively, with 15 bases between them. CDR3 nucleotide sequence: TGTGCCAGCAGCCCGGCGGGTTGGAGTGGCTACACCTTC. Translation gives CASSPAGWSGYTF.

The chain recombines TRBV28 with TRBJ1-1; D unresolved. Trimming removed 1 base from V and 11 bases from J, with 14 bases in between. This CDR3 is 13 amino acids long. CDR1 MDHEN and CDR2 SYDVKM come from the germline V gene. CDR3 protein: CASSLFLPSGAFF. Written as DNA, the CDR3 is TGTGCCAGCAGTTTATTCTTACCCAGCGGGGCTTTCTTT.

About this clone: Other DNA sequences of this sample code for an identical CDR3. The chain combines TRBV10-3 with TRBJ1-1, with TRBD1 as a possible D gene (5 bases). Germline V CDR1 and CDR2: ENHRY, SYGVKD. V lost 8 bases, J lost 3 bases, and 10 bases lay in between. The CDR3 sequence is 12 residues long. The CDR3 DNA is TGTGCCATCTCAGGGCAGGACACTGAAGCTTTCTTT. Protein product: CAISGQDTEAFF.